A selection of T cell receptor beta chains follows, all from one sample in a study of T-cell reconstitution after alpha-beta-depleted transplantation in children. TCRdb called the PCR reads again in MiXCR, with one record for every CDR3 protein. This sample has hundreds of thousands of distinct CDR3 sequences, with roughly 13% found just once. The source material was PBMCs, mostly from graft donor cells, sampled 360 days after TCRalphabeta/CD19-depleted stem cell transplant. These receptors were taken from a male patient aged 5 to 17 who had a stem cell transplant for acute myeloid leukemia, so the T cells may come from the graft donor. Both conserved end residues are part of each CDR3.

J: TRBJ2-3
V: TRBV20-1
CDR3: CSAFTSASTDTQYF

J: TRBJ2-7
V: TRBV7-2
CDR3: CASSYDWTGYEQYF

J: TRBJ2-1
V: TRBV28
CDR3: CANAAGAYNEQFF

J: TRBJ1-6
V: TRBV14
CDR3: CASSQDRGGSPLHF

J: TRBJ2-3
V: TRBV7-8
CDR3: CASSFLAGGPVDTQYF

J: TRBJ2-7
V: TRBV5-1
CDR3: CASSPSDRVGYEQYF

J: TRBJ2-7
V: TRBV28
CDR3: CASSATTGLALVPYEQYF

J: TRBJ2-1
V: TRBV7-2
CDR3: CASVWGGSYNEQFF

J: TRBJ2-7
V: TRBV6-2/TRBV6-3
CDR3: CASSYSLRDSTYEQYF

J: TRBJ2-3
V: TRBV7-3
CDR3: CASSPVTGFGADTQYF

J: TRBJ2-5
V: TRBV9
CDR3: CASSPDGRETQYF

J: TRBJ2-7
V: TRBV25-1
CDR3: CASSEWEGRSVYEQYF

J: TRBJ2-2
V: TRBV20-1
CDR3: CSARDRVTTGELFF

J: TRBJ2-5
V: TRBV5-1
CDR3: CASSRGLATQYF

J: TRBJ2-5
V: TRBV25-1
CDR3: CASSKSRLTGTLETQYF

J: TRBJ2-1
V: TRBV6-5
CDR3: CASSSRKTSGSDNEQFF

J: TRBJ1-1
V: TRBV6-5
CDR3: CASSYSIQNTEAFF

J: TRBJ2-1
V: TRBV20-1
CDR3: CSARLLAGESSYNEQFF

J: TRBJ2-1
V: TRBV7-3
CDR3: CASSPRTSGRGSYNEQFF

J: TRBJ2-5
V: TRBV27
CDR3: CASSYLRGAQETQYF

J: TRBJ1-3
V: TRBV7-8
CDR3: CASSPLPRELRNTIYF

J: TRBJ1-1
V: TRBV27
CDR3: CASTRTGNFGGEAFF

J: TRBJ2-3
V: TRBV12-3/TRBV12-4
CDR3: CASAVVIPDTQYF

J: TRBJ2-3
V: TRBV15
CDR3: CATSSYRDFSQSDTQYF

J: TRBJ2-5
V: TRBV19
CDR3: CASSILNQETQYF

J: TRBJ2-7
V: TRBV6-5
CDR3: CASSSGGNSYEQYF

J: TRBJ2-7
V: TRBV20-1
CDR3: CSARDSGRLYEQYF

J: TRBJ2-6
V: TRBV5-4
CDR3: CASSSSGTGRAPSGANVLTF

J: TRBJ2-4
V: TRBV15
CDR3: CATSSKLGSSLAKNIQYF

J: TRBJ2-2
V: TRBV7-3
CDR3: CASSLSPGATGELFF

J: TRBJ2-7
V: TRBV6-2/TRBV6-3
CDR3: CASTRPGLAAYEQYF

J: TRBJ1-2
V: TRBV5-6
CDR3: CASSLRLRDFYGYTF

J: TRBJ2-1
V: TRBV20-1
CDR3: CSAQPQLAGGYNEQFF

J: TRBJ2-1
V: TRBV5-1
CDR3: CASSWGLALFSYNEQFF

J: TRBJ2-1
V: TRBV28
CDR3: CASHGRISGRFNEQFF

J: TRBJ2-7
V: TRBV6-1
CDR3: CASSVTGGNEQYF

J: TRBJ2-7
V: TRBV7-2
CDR3: CASSLAGPSYEQYF

J: TRBJ2-3
V: TRBV29-1
CDR3: CSDMDGTDTQYF

J: TRBJ2-3
V: TRBV20-1
CDR3: CSLRDRGTDTQYF

J: TRBJ2-7
V: TRBV5-6
CDR3: CASNRVGRPYEQYF

J: TRBJ2-7
V: TRBV6-5
CDR3: CASSYSGTPFGEYF

J: TRBJ2-7
V: TRBV12-3/TRBV12-4
CDR3: CASSLLGSGIIGSYEQYF

J: TRBJ2-7
V: TRBV29-1
CDR3: CSVTGLARTYEQYF

J: TRBJ2-3
V: TRBV28
CDR3: CASSQTGPYTDTQYF

J: TRBJ2-2
V: TRBV28
CDR3: CASSLMGTTGELFF

J: TRBJ2-1
V: TRBV11-2
CDR3: CASSLVSNGGEQFF

J: TRBJ2-3
V: TRBV20-1
CDR3: CSARLPGGIVGDTQYF

J: TRBJ2-7
V: TRBV29-1
CDR3: CSAGEGTYEQYF